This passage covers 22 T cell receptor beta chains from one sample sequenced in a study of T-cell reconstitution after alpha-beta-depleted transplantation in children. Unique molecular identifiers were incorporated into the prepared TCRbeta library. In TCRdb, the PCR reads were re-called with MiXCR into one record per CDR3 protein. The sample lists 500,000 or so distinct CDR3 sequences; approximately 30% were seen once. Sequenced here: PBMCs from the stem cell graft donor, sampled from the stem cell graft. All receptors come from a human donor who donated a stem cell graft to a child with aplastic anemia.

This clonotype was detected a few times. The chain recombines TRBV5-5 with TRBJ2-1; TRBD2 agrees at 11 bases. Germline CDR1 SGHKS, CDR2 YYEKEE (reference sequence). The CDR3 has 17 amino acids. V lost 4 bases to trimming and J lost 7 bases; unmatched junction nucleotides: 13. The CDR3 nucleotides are TGTGCCAGCAGCGGGGGGAAACTAGCGGGAGTCCCAAATGAGCAGTTCTTC. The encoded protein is CASSGGKLAGVPNEQFF.

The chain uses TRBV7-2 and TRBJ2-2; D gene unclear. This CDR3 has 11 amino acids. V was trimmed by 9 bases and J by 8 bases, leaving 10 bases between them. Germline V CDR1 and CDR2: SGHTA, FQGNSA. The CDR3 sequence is CASRLLGELFF. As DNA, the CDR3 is TGTGCCAGTCGGCTTTTAGGGGAGCTGTTTTTT.

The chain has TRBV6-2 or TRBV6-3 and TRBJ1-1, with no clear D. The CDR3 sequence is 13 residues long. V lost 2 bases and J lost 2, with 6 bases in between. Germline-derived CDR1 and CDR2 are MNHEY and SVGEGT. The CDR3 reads CASSYRPNTEAFF. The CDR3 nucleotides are TGTGCCAGCAGTTACCGTCCTAACACTGAAGCTTTCTTT.

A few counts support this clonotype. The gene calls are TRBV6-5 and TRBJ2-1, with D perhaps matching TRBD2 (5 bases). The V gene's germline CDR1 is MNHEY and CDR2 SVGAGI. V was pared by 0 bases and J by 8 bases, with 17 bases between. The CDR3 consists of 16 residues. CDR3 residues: CASSYSRGSRTHEQFF. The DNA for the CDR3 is TGTGCCAGCAGTTACTCCCGGGGTAGCAGGACCCATGAGCAGTTCTTC.

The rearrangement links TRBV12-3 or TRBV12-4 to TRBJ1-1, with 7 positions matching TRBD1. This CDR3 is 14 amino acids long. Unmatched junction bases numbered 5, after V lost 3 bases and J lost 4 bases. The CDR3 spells CASSLRQGGTEAFF. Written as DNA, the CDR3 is TGTGCCAGCAGTTTGAGACAGGGAGGCACTGAAGCTTTCTTT.

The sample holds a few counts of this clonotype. The CDR3 DNA reads TGTGCCAGCAGAATGGACGGGAACACTGAAGCTTTCTTT. Translation: CASRMDGNTEAFF. The rearrangement uses TRBV7-9 and TRBJ1-1; D remains unclear. Per germline, CDR1 SEHNR and CDR2 FQNEAQ (reference sequence). V was cut by 6 bases and J by 1 base, with 9 bases left in between. This CDR3 has 13 amino acids. Together with reference TRBV7-9 and TRBJ1-1, the CDR3 gives the full variable domain: DTGVSQNPRHKITKRGQNVTFRCDPISEHNRLYWYRQTLGQGPEFLTYFQNEAQLEKSRLLSDRFSAERPKGSFSTLEIQRTEQGDSAMYLCASRMDGNTEAFFGQGTRLTVV.

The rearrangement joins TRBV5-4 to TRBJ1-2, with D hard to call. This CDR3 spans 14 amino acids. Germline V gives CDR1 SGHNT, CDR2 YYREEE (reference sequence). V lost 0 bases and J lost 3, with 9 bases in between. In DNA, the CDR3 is TGTGCCAGCAGCTTGGTGGGGATCCACTATGGCTACACCTTC. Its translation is CASSLVGIHYGYTF. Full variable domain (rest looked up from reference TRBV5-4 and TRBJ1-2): ETGVTQSPTHLIKTRGQQVTLRCSSQSGHNTVSWYQQALGQGPQFIFQYYREEENGRGNFPPRFSGLQFPNYSSELNVNALELDDSALYLCASSLVGIHYGYTFGSGTRLTVV.

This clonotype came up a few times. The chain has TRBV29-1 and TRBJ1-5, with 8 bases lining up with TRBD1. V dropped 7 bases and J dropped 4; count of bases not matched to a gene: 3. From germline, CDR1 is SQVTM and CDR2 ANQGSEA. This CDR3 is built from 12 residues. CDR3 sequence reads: CSARTGNQPQHF. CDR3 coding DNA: TGCAGCGCTAGGACAGGGAATCAGCCCCAGCATTTT.

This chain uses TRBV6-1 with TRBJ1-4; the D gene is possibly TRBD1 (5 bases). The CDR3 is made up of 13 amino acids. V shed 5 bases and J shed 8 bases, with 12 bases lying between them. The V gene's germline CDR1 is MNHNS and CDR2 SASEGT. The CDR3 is CASSPGPREKLFF. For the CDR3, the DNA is TGTGCCAGCAGTCCGGGACCAAGGGAAAAACTGTTTTTT.

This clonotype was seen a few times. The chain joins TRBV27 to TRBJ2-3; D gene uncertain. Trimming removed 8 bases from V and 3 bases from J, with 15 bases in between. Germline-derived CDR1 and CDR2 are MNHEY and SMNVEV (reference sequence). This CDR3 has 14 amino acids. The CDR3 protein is CASESLAETDTQYF. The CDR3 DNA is TGTGCCAGCGAGAGTCTCGCCGAGACAGATACGCAGTATTTT.

The CDR3 here is CASSQELGLWAGIPGELFF. The CDR3 DNA is TGCGCCAGCAGCCAAGAATTGGGGCTATGGGCGGGAATCCCCGGGGAGCTGTTTTTT. This chain joins TRBV4-3 and TRBJ2-2; D is possibly TRBD2 (6 bases). The CDR3 has 19 amino acids. Per germline, CDR1 LGHNA and CDR2 YSLEER. Trimming took 0 bases from V and 6 from J, leaving 23 bases between them.

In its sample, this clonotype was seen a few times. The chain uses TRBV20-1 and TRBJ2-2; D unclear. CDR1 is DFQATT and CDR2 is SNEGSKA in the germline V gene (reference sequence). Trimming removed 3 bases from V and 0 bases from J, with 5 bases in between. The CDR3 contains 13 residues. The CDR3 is CSARGSNTGELFF. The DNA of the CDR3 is TGCAGTGCTAGGGGATCGAACACCGGGGAGCTGTTTTTT.

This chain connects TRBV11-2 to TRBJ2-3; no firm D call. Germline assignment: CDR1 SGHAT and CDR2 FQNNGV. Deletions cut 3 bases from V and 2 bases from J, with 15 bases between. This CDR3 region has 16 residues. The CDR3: CASSFQATSFTDTQYF. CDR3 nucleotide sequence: TGTGCCAGCAGCTTCCAGGCGACGTCCTTCACAGATACGCAGTATTTT.

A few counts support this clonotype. The CDR3 DNA reads as TGTGCCAGCAGCCTTACCACCAGCTCTGGGGCCAACGTCCTGACTTTC. Translating it yields CASSLTTSSGANVLTF. The V and J genes are TRBV7-3 and TRBJ2-6; D uncertain. The germline gives CDR1 SGHTA, CDR2 FQGTGA. CDR3 length equals 16 residues. Trimming removed 5 bases from V and 0 bases from J, with 11 bases in between. The variable domain in full, with the rest retrieved from reference TRBV7-3 and TRBJ2-6, is GAGVSQTPSNKVTEKGKYVELRCDPISGHTALYWYRQSLGQGPEFLIYFQGTGAADDSGLPNDRFFAVRPEGSVSTLKIQRTERGDSAVYLCASSLTTSSGANVLTFGAGSRLTVL.

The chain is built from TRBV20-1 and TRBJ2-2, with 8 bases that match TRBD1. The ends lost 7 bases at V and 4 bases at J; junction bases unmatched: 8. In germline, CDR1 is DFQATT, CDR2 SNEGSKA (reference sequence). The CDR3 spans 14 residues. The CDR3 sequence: CSGTDTGGTGELFF. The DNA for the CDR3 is TGCAGTGGCACCGACACAGGGGGCACCGGGGAGCTGTTTTTT.

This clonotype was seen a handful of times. CDR3 region: CSVEVSYEQYF. In DNA form, the CDR3 reads TGCAGCGTTGAAGTATCCTACGAGCAGTACTTC. This chain connects TRBV29-1 to TRBJ2-7; no firm D call. This CDR3 region has 11 residues. CDR1 is SQVTM and CDR2 is ANQGSEA in the germline V gene. The ends were cut back, 1 base at V and 1 base at J, with 2 bases in the middle.

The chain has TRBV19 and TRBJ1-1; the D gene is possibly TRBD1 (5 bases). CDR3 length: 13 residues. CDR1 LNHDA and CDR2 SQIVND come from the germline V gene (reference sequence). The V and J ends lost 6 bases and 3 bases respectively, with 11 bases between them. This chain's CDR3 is CASSPREDTEAFF. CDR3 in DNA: TGTGCCAGTAGCCCCAGGGAGGACACTGAAGCTTTCTTT. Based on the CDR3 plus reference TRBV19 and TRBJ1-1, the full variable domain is DGGITQSPKYLFRKEGQNVTLSCEQNLNHDAMYWYRQDPGQGLRLIYYSQIVNDFQKGDIAEGYSVSREKKESFPLTVTSAQKNPTAFYLCASSPREDTEAFFGQGTRLTVV.

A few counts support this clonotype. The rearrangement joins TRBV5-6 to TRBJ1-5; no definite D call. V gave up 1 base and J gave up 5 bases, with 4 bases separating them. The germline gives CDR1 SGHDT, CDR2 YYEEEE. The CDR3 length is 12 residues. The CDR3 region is CASSLKDQPQHF. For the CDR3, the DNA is TGTGCCAGCAGCTTGAAAGATCAGCCCCAGCATTTT.

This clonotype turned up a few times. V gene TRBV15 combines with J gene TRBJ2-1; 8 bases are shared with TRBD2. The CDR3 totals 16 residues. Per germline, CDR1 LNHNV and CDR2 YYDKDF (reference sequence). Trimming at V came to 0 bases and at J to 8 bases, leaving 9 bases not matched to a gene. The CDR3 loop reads CATSRDQGTSGDEQFF. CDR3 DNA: TGTGCCACCAGCAGAGATCAGGGCACTAGCGGCGATGAGCAGTTCTTC.

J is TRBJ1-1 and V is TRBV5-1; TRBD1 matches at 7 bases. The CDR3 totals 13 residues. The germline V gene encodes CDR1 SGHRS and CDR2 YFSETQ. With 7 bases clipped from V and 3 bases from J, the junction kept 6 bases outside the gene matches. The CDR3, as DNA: TGCGCCAGCCACAAAACAGGGGACACTGAAGCTTTCTTT. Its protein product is CASHKTGDTEAFF.

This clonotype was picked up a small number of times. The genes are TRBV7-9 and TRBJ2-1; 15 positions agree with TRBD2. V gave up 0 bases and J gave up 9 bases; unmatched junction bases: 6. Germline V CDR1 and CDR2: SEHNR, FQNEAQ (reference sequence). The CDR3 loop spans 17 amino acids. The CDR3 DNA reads TGTGCCAGCAGCTTAGCGCAGGGACTAGCGGGAGGAGCTGAGCAGTTCTTC. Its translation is CASSLAQGLAGGAEQFF.

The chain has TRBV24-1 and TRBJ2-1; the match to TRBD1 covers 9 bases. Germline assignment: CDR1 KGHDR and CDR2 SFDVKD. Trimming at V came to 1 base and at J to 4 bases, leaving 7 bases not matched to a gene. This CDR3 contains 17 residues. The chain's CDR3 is CATSDLVTGTGYNEQFF. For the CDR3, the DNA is TGTGCCACCAGTGATTTAGTGACCGGGACAGGGTACAATGAGCAGTTCTTC.